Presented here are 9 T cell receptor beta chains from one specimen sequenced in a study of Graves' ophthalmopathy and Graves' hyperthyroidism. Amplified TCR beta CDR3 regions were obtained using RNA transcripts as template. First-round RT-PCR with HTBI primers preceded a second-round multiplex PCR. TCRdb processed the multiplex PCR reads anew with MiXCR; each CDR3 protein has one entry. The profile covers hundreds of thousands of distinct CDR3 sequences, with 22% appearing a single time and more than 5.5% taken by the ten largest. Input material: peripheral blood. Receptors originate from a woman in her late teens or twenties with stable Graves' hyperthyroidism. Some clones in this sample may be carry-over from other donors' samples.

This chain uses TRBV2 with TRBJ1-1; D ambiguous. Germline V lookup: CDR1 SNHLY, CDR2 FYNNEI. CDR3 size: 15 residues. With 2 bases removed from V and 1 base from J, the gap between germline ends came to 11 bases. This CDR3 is CASSESWAANTEAFF. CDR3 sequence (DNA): TGTGCCAGCAGTGAAAGTTGGGCAGCGAACACTGAAGCTTTCTTT.

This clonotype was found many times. The CDR3 spells CASSQLDSGSSPLHF. In nucleotides, the CDR3 is TGTGCCAGCAGTCAACTGGACAGTGGGAGTTCACCCCTCCACTTT. This chain connects TRBV6-1 to TRBJ1-6; tentatively, D is TRBD1 (6 bases). V lost 5 bases and J lost 9, with 17 bases in between. The V gene's germline CDR1 is MNHNS and CDR2 SASEGT. CDR3 length: 15 residues.

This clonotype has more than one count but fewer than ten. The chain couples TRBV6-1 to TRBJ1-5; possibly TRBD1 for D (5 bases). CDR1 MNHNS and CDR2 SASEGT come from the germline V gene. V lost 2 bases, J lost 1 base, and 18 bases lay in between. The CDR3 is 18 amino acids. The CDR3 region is CASSENGQGGVSNQPQHF. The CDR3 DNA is TGTGCCAGCAGTGAAAATGGGCAGGGTGGCGTGAGCAATCAGCCCCAGCATTTT.

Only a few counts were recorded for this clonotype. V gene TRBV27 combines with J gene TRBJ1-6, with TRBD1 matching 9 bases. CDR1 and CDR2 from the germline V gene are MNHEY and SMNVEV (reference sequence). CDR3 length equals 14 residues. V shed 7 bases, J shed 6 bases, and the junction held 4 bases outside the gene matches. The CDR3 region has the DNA TGTGCCAGCAATTCACAGGGGGCTAATTCACCCCTCCACTTT. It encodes CASNSQGANSPLHF.

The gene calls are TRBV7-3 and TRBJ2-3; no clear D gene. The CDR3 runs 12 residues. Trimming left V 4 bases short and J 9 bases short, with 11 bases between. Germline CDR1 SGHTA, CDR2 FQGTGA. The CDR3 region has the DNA TGTGCCAGCAGCTCCACCGATATGACGCAGTATTTT. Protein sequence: CASSSTDMTQYF.

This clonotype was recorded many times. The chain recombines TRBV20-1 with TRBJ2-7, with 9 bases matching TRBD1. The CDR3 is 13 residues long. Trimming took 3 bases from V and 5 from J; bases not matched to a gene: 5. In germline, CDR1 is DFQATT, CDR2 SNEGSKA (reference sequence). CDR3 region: CSARGQGDHEQYF. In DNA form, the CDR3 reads TGCAGTGCTAGGGGACAGGGAGACCACGAGCAGTACTTC.

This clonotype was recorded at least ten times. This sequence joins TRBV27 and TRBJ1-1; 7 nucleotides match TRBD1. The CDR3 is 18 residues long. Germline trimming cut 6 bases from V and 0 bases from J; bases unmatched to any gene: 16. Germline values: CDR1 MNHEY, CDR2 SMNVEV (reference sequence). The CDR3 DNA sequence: TGTGCCAGCAGACGTATAGCGAGGGGGCTCGGGGTGAACACTGAAGCTTTCTTT. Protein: CASRRIARGLGVNTEAFF.

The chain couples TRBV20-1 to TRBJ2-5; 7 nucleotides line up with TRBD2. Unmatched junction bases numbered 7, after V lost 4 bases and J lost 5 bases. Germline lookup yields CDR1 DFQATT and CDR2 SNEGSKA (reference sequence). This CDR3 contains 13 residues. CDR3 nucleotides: TGCAGTGCTACCCGGACTAGTCGGGAGACCCAGTACTTC. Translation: CSATRTSRETQYF.

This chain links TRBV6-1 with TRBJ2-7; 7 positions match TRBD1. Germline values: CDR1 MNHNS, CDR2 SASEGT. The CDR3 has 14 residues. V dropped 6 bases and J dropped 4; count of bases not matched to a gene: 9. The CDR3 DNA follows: TGTGCCAGCAGGGAACCGGGACAGCTATACGAGCAGTACTTC. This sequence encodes CASREPGQLYEQYF.